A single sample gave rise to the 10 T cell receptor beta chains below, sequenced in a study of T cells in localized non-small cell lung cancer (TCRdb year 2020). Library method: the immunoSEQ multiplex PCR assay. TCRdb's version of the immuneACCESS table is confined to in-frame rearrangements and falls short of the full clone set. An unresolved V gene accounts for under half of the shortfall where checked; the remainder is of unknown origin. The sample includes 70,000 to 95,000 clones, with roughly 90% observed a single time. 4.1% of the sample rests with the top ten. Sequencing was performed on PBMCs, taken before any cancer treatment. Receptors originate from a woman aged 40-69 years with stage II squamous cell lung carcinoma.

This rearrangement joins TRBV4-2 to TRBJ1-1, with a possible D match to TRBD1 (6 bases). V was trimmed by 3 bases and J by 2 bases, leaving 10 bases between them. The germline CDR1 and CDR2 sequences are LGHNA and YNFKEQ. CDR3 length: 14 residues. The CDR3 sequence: CASSHRGVNTEAFF. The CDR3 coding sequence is TGTGCCAGCAGCCATAGGGGGGTAAACACTGAAGCTTTCTTT.

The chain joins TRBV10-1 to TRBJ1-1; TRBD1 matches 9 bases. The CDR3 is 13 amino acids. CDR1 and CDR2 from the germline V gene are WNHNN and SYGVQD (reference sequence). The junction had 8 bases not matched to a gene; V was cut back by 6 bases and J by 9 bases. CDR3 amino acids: CASRAGTGIQAFF. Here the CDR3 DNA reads TGCGCCAGCAGGGCCGGGACAGGGATTCAAGCTTTCTTT.

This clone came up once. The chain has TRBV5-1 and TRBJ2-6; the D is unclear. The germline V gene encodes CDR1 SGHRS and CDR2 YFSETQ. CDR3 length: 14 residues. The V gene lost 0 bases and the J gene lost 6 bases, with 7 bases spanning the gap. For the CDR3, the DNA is TGCGCCAGCAGCTTGGGGGGTACGGCCAACGTCCTGACTTTC. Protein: CASSLGGTANVLTF.

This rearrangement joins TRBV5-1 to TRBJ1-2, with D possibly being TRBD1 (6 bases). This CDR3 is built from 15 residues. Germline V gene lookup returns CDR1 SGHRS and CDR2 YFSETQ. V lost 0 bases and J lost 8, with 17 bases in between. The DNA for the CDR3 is TGCGCCAGCAGCTTGGCCCTCGGGGGGGGCGACGGCTACACCTTC. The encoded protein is CASSLALGGGDGYTF.

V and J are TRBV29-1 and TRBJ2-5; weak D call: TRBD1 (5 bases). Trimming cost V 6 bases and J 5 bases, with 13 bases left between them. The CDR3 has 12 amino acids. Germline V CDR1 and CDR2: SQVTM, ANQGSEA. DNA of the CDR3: TGCAGCGTCTGGGGCGGAAGGGAGACCCAGTACTTC. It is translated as CSVWGGRETQYF.

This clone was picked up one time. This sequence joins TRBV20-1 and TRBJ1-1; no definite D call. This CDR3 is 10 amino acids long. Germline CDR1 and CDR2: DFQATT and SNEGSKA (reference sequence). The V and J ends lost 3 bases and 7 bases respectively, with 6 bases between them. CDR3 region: CSARNVEAFF. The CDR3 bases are TGCAGTGCTAGGAACGTTGAAGCTTTCTTT.

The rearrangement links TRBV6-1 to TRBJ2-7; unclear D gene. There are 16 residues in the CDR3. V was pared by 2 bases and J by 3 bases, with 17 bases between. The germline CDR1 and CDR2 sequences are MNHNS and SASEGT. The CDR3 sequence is CASSEYGQAKIYEQYF. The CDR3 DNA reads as TGTGCCAGCAGTGAATATGGCCAGGCTAAAATCTACGAGCAGTACTTC.

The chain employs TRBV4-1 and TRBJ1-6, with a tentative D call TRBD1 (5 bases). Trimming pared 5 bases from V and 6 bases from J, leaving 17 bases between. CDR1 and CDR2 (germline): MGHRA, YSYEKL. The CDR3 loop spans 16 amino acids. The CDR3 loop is CASSTDPGRRNSPLHF. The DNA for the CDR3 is TGCGCCAGCAGCACCGACCCGGGGCGCCGTAATTCACCCCTCCACTTT.

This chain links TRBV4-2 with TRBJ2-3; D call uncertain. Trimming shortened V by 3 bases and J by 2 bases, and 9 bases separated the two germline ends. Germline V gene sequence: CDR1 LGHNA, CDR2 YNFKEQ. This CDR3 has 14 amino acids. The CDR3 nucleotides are TGTGCCAGCAGCCAGGGCGACCTCACAGATACGCAGTATTTT. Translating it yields CASSQGDLTDTQYF.

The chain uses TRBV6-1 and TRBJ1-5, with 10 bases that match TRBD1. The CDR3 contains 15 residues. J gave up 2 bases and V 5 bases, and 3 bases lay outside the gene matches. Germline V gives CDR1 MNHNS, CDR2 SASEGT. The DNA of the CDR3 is TGTGCCAGCAGTACCGGGACAGGGGGCAATCAGCCCCAGCATTTT. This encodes CASSTGTGGNQPQHF.